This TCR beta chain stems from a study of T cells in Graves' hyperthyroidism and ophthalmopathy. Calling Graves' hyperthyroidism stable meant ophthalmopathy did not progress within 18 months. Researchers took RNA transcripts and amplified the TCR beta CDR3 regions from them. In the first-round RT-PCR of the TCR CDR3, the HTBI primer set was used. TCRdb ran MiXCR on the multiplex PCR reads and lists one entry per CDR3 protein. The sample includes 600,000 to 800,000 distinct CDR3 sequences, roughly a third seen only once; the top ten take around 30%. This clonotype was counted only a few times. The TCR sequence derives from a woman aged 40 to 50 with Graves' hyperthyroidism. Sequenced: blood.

The CDR3, as DNA: TGCAGCGTTGTCCCCTTCACCCAGACGGGAGTATCACAGTATGGCTACACCTTC. Protein product: CSVVPFTQTGVSQYGYTF. The chain uses TRBV29-1 and TRBJ1-2; D is unresolved. V was pared by 4 bases and J by 5 bases, with 29 bases between. Per the germline V gene, CDR1 is SQVTM and CDR2 is ANQGSEA. The CDR3 consists of 18 residues.